Listed here are 16 T cell receptor beta chains from one sample, sequenced in a study of HIV-infected children after antiretroviral therapy interruption. Noted treatment: PENTA 11 planned treatment interruption arm or continuous ART arm. The TCR library was built from RNA with a 3' RACE protocol and unique molecular identifiers. One entry per CDR3 protein, called by TCRdb with MiXCR from the 3' RACE reads. Among 6,000 to 8,000 distinct CDR3 sequences listed, approximately 15% were seen once. The material sequenced was CD45RO+ CD8+ T cells from PBMCs, pooled from several time points, taken from a donor given antiretroviral therapy, either interrupted or continuous. Described subset: memory CD8+ CD45RO+ CD45RA- T cells. All receptors come from a pool of human donors with HIV.

The V gene is TRBV20-1, the J gene TRBJ1-1; D is unresolved. The germline CDR1 and CDR2 sequences are DFQATT and SNEGSKA (reference sequence). The CDR3 consists of 14 residues. The ends were cut back, 3 bases at V and 4 bases at J, with 15 bases in the middle. The CDR3: CSAREDGEVTEAFF. The CDR3 nucleotides read TGCAGTGCTAGGGAGGACGGTGAGGTCACTGAAGCTTTCTTT.

The table lists this clonotype with many counts. This sequence joins TRBV15 and TRBJ1-4; D is unclear. Germline CDR1 reads LNHNV; CDR2 reads YYDKDF (reference sequence). This CDR3 contains 14 residues. The V end lost 3 bases, the J end lost 3 bases, and 8 bases lay between the germline ends. In DNA, the CDR3 is TGTGCCACCAGCAGGGATGGGGCTAATGAAAAACTGTTTTTT. This encodes CATSRDGANEKLFF.

This clonotype is medium-sized (0.01 to 0.1%) within its sample. CDR3 nucleotides: TGTGCCAGCAGCTTAAACCGGGACAGCTCCTACGAGCAGTACTTC. It codes for CASSLNRDSSYEQYF. The chain recombines TRBV11-2 with TRBJ2-7, with 7 bases aligning to TRBD1. Germline CDR1 is SGHAT and CDR2 is FQNNGV. This CDR3 is 15 amino acids long. The junction had 4 bases not matched to a gene; V was cut back by 2 bases and J by 0 bases.

At least ten counts were recorded for this clonotype. The chain links TRBV23-1 to TRBJ1-1; no reliable D call. TRBV23-1 is sorted into the ORF group, with uncertain function. With 8 bases removed from V and 1 base from J, the gap between germline ends came to 17 bases. This CDR3 is built from 15 residues. CDR3 coding DNA: TGCGCCAGCGGGCTAGACCGGCCGGGGAACACTGAAGCTTTCTTT. Its protein is CASGLDRPGNTEAFF.

This clonotype counts as medium-sized. The rearrangement uses TRBV12-3 or TRBV12-4 and TRBJ2-3, with D uncertain. Trimming took 7 bases from V and 2 from J, leaving 10 bases between them. The CDR3 spans 13 residues. The CDR3 bases are TGTGCCAGCACCAACGGACCCACAGATACGCAGTATTTT. The encoded protein is CASTNGPTDTQYF.

This clonotype was detected ten times or more. This rearrangement joins TRBV12-3 or TRBV12-4 to TRBJ1-2, with a weak D call TRBD1 (6 bases). The CDR3 extends over 12 amino acids. Trimming cost V 5 bases and J 4 bases, with 8 bases left between them. CDR3 nucleotides: TGTGCCAGCAGTCAGGGGTTCTATGGCTACACCTTC. Its translation: CASSQGFYGYTF.

By sample fraction, this clonotype is medium-sized. The V call is TRBV6-1, the J call TRBJ2-3, with 10 bases identical to TRBD2. The germline CDR1 and CDR2 sequences are MNHNS and SASEGT. The CDR3 loop spans 15 amino acids. V lost 7 bases, J lost 4 bases, and 8 bases stayed unmatched. CDR3 in DNA: TGTGCCAGCACCCGGCAGACTAGCGGGCCAGATACGCAGTATTTT. It codes for CASTRQTSGPDTQYF.

The chain links TRBV30 to TRBJ2-5; 14 bases match TRBD2. CDR1 is GTSNPN and CDR2 is SVGIG in the germline V gene (reference sequence). The CDR3 contains 15 residues. The trim removed 2 bases at V and 13 bases at J, leaving 12 bases unmatched. The CDR3 DNA reads TGTGCCTGGAGTCCAAGGACTAGCGGGGGGAGCCACGGGTACTTC. It specifies CAWSPRTSGGSHGYF.

There are many counts of this clonotype. V is TRBV12-3 or TRBV12-4 and J is TRBJ2-7; the D gene is possibly TRBD1 (5 bases). Trimming left V 1 base short and J 0 bases short, with 13 bases between. CDR3 length: 16 amino acids. CDR3 residues: CASSLVGHSFSYEQYF. In DNA, the CDR3 is TGTGCCAGCAGTTTAGTTGGACACAGCTTCTCCTACGAGCAGTACTTC.

This clonotype is medium-sized in the sample. The gene calls are TRBV3-1 and TRBJ2-5, with a possible D match to TRBD2 (5 bases). There are 15 residues in the CDR3. The germline V gene encodes CDR1 LGHDT and CDR2 YNNKEL (reference sequence). Trimming took off 1 base at V and 0 bases at J, with 9 bases between the two ends. The CDR3 here is CASSQGNGDQETQYF. The CDR3 DNA reads as TGTGCCAGCAGCCAAGGAAACGGGGACCAAGAGACCCAGTACTTC.

This clonotype is labeled medium-sized. This sequence joins TRBV29-1 and TRBJ1-1, with unresolved D. Trimming took 7 bases from V and 1 from J, leaving 19 bases between them. The CDR3 totals 15 residues. CDR1 SQVTM and CDR2 ANQGSEA come from the germline V gene. Here the CDR3 DNA reads TGCAGCGGATCCAGGCCCAGTTTGCAGAACACTGAAGCTTTCTTT. Amino acid sequence: CSGSRPSLQNTEAFF.

The chain carries TRBV7-8 and TRBJ2-7; D remains ambiguous. The CDR3 covers 12 residues. Germline CDR1 and CDR2: SGHVS and FQNEAQ. The V gene lost 5 bases and the J gene lost 1 base, with 6 bases spanning the gap. Here the CDR3 reads CASSRNSYEQYF. The CDR3, as DNA: TGTGCCAGCAGCCGAAATTCCTACGAGCAGTACTTC.

This chain joins TRBV11-1 and TRBJ2-7, with 8 bases identical to TRBD1. Trimming at V came to 3 bases and at J to 3 bases, leaving 4 bases not matched to a gene. This CDR3 is 14 amino acids long. CDR1 and CDR2 (germline): SGHAT, FQDESV (reference sequence). The CDR3 region is CASSFWTGFYEQYF. CDR3 sequence (DNA): TGTGCCAGCAGCTTCTGGACAGGGTTCTACGAGCAGTACTTC.

At least ten counts were recorded for this clonotype. V gene TRBV20-1 combines with J gene TRBJ2-7, with 7 bases matching TRBD2. V shed 0 bases and J 1 base; nucleotides not matched to a gene: 6. Per the germline V gene, CDR1 is DFQATT and CDR2 is SNEGSKA (reference sequence). CDR3 length equals 15 residues. The CDR3 sequence: CSARDLNGRSYEQYF. The CDR3 coding sequence is TGCAGTGCTAGAGATCTCAACGGGAGGTCCTACGAGCAGTACTTC.

In this sample, this clonotype turned up many times. The CDR3 nucleotides are TGTGCCAGCAGTTCAATAGCGGGAACCTTAACCGGGGAGCTGTTTTTT. Its protein product is CASSSIAGTLTGELFF. The chain uses TRBV12-3 or TRBV12-4 and TRBJ2-2; 8 positions agree with TRBD2. With 4 bases clipped from V and 5 bases from J, the junction kept 9 bases outside the gene matches. This CDR3 has 16 residues.

This clonotype was seen only a few times. The rearrangement links TRBV12-5 to TRBJ1-5; D is unresolved. The CDR3 covers 13 residues. V lost 4 bases to trimming and J lost 3 bases, with 7 bases between them. Germline lookup yields CDR1 LGHNT and CDR2 FRNRAP. The CDR3 DNA sequence: TGTGCTAGTGGTTCCATAGTCAATCAGCCCCAGCATTTT. It codes for CASGSIVNQPQHF.